What follows are 10 T cell receptor beta chains derived from one specimen sequenced in a study of blood T cells in healthy people across ages. A second 7 to 11 cycle PCR used barcoded and J-beta primers. TCRdb re-called the 5' RACE reads through MiXCR, storing one row per CDR3 protein. This sample carries more than 1 million distinct CDR3 sequences, 40% to 50% of them seen once, and the ten largest clones take 18%. Sequencing used blood. Source of these receptors: a woman aged 60-75 years in good health.

V is TRBV12-3 or TRBV12-4 and J is TRBJ2-7; TRBD2 matches at 10 bases. The CDR3 runs 17 residues. J lost 3 bases, V lost 0 bases, and 8 bases had no gene match. In nucleotides, the CDR3 is TGTGCCAGCAGTTTAGCGTGGGCTAGCGGGAGTATCTACGAGCAGTACTTC. Translation: CASSLAWASGSIYEQYF.

The chain combines TRBV11-2 with TRBJ2-1; D may be TRBD1 or TRBD2 (5 bases each). CDR3 length equals 16 residues. Trimming cost V 5 bases and J 3 bases, with 17 bases left between them. Germline lookup yields CDR1 SGHAT and CDR2 FQNNGV. CDR3 sequence reads: CASSPPGRARYNEQFF. The CDR3 nucleotides are TGTGCCAGCAGCCCCCCGGGACGAGCCCGCTACAATGAGCAGTTCTTC.

This chain connects TRBV12-3 or TRBV12-4 to TRBJ2-6, with D possibly TRBD2 on 6 matching bases. Trimming shortened V by 2 bases and J by 1 base, and 9 bases separated the two germline ends. This CDR3 is built from 16 residues. CDR3 loop: CASSLRGLSGANVLTF. CDR3 nucleotide sequence: TGTGCCAGCAGTTTAAGGGGACTTTCTGGGGCCAACGTCCTGACTTTC.

The J gene is TRBJ2-5, the V gene TRBV5-5; D is unresolved. Looked up from germline, CDR1 is SGHKS and CDR2 is YYEKEE (reference sequence). Trimming left V 4 bases short and J 2 bases short, with 9 bases between. The CDR3 is 13 amino acids. In nucleotides, the CDR3 is TGTGCCAGCAGCCAAACGATTCAAGAGACCCAGTACTTC. Translated: CASSQTIQETQYF.

This clonotype was observed a handful of times. The rearrangement links TRBV7-9 to TRBJ1-1; no reliable D call. The V and J ends lost 0 bases and 1 base respectively, with 9 bases between them. Looked up from germline, CDR1 is SEHNR and CDR2 is FQNEAQ (reference sequence). The length of the CDR3 is 15 residues. The CDR3 is CASSLAGSGNTEAFF. CDR3 nucleotide sequence: TGTGCCAGCAGCTTAGCGGGCAGCGGGAACACTGAAGCTTTCTTT. Drawing the rest from reference TRBV7-9 and TRBJ1-1, the complete variable domain is DTGVSQNPRHKITKRGQNVTFRCDPISEHNRLYWYRQTLGQGPEFLTYFQNEAQLEKSRLLSDRFSAERPKGSFSTLEIQRTEQGDSAMYLCASSLAGSGNTEAFFGQGTRLTVV.

This clonotype occurred a few times. The chain joins TRBV7-2 to TRBJ2-7; D is possibly TRBD2 (6 bases). Per the germline V gene, CDR1 is SGHTA and CDR2 is FQGNSA. The V end was cut by 5 bases, the J end by 7 bases, with 18 bases between. The CDR3 sequence is 14 residues long. CDR3 loop: CASSPSVDRGEQYF. The CDR3, as DNA: TGTGCCAGCAGCCCCTCGGTGGATCGGGGGGAGCAGTACTTC.

The gene calls are TRBV20-1 and TRBJ2-7, with TRBD2 matching 14 bases. This CDR3 has 16 amino acids. After removal of 6 bases from V and 4 bases from J, the junction contained 11 bases not matched to a gene. Germline CDR1 and CDR2: DFQATT and SNEGSKA (reference sequence). In DNA form, the CDR3 reads TGCAGTGCCCCTACGGGACTAGCGGGAGTGGGGTACGAGCAGTACTTC. Its translation is CSAPTGLAGVGYEQYF.

This clonotype was seen a handful of times. V is TRBV20-1 and J is TRBJ2-1; 9 bases are a match to TRBD2. The CDR3 is 16 residues long. With V trimmed by 1 base and J by 2 bases, 6 bases remained unmatched. Germline V lookup: CDR1 DFQATT, CDR2 SNEGSKA (reference sequence). The CDR3 DNA is TGCAGTGCTAGAGTTGGGGGCGGGGGGGCCTACAATGAGCAGTTCTTC. Translated: CSARVGGGGAYNEQFF.

The chain has TRBV4-1 and TRBJ2-5; 9 positions match TRBD2. The DNA end is more similar to TRBJ2-7, so the J call may be wrong. This CDR3 contains 16 residues. CDR1 is MGHRA and CDR2 is YSYEKL in the germline V gene. In DNA form, the CDR3 reads TGCGCCAGCAGCCAAGAAAGGACTAGCGCGCCCTACGAGCAGTACTTC. Translated: CASSQERTSAPYEQYF.

The chain combines TRBV9 with TRBJ2-1, with D unclear. Trimming left V 3 bases short and J 6 bases short, with 13 bases between. Germline CDR1 reads SGDLS; CDR2 reads YYNGEE. This CDR3 spans 14 amino acids. CDR3 nucleotide sequence: TGTGCCAGCAGCGAGAAGCCGGACGGCAATGAGCAGTTCTTC. Protein: CASSEKPDGNEQFF.